These 20 T cell receptor beta chains originate from one sample sequenced in a study of blood T cell repertoires in COVID-19. Assay: immunoSEQ multiplex PCR; the TCRdb copy retains only in-frame clones and omits some. In the table there are 120,000 to 150,000 clones, roughly 79% of which are singletons. The sample taken for sequencing was peripheral blood. These receptors originate from a human donor with acute or convalescent COVID-19. The donor label of this sample is uncertain.

The chain joins TRBV2 to TRBJ1-3; D gene uncertain. Trimming stripped 2 bases from V and 0 bases from J, with 8 bases between. This CDR3 region has 15 residues. CDR1 is SNHLY and CDR2 is FYNNEI in the germline V gene. CDR3 residues: CASSESFPSGNTIYF. CDR3 bases: TGTGCCAGCAGTGAAAGCTTTCCCTCTGGAAACACCATATATTTT. Full variable domain (outside the CDR3, taken from reference TRBV2 and TRBJ1-3): EPEVTQTPSHQVTQMGQEVILRCVPISNHLYFYWYRQILGQKVEFLVSFYNNEISEKSEIFDDQFSVERPDGSNFTLKIRSTKLEDSAMYFCASSESFPSGNTIYFGEGSWLTVV.

Only a few counts were recorded for this clone. V and J are TRBV28 and TRBJ2-7, with 8 bases that match TRBD1. The germline gives CDR1 MDHEN, CDR2 SYDVKM. After removal of 3 bases from V and 6 bases from J, the junction contained 7 bases not matched to a gene. CDR3 length equals 14 residues. CDR3 region: CASSFSQGATEQYF. In DNA form, the CDR3 reads TGTGCCAGCAGTTTCAGCCAGGGGGCGACCGAGCAGTACTTC.

This chain connects TRBV18 to TRBJ2-3, with 10 bases identical to TRBD2. Trimming removed 2 bases from V and 7 bases from J; junction bases left unmatched: 12. The length of the CDR3 is 17 residues. Germline loops: CDR1 KGHSH, CDR2 LQKENI. CDR3 loop: CASSPYPGTSVRYTQYF. In nucleotides, the CDR3 is TGTGCCAGCTCACCATACCCCGGGACTAGCGTGCGATATACGCAGTATTTT.

The count of this clone is one. This rearrangement joins TRBV11-2 to TRBJ1-5; no firm D call. The CDR3 runs to 12 residues. V was cut by 4 bases and J by 7 bases, with 8 bases left in between. CDR1 is SGHAT, CDR2 FQNNGV, per germline. CDR3 in amino acids: CASSYSGQPQHF. DNA for the CDR3: TGTGCCAGCAGCTATAGCGGGCAGCCCCAGCATTTT.

The chain links TRBV4-1 to TRBJ1-2, with no clear D. The length of the CDR3 is 14 residues. The germline V gene has CDR1 MGHRA and CDR2 YSYEKL. Trimming stripped 1 base from V and 0 bases from J, with 6 bases between. CDR3 sequence reads: CASSQGLPNYGYTF. The DNA of the CDR3 is TGCGCCAGCAGCCAAGGGCTTCCTAACTATGGCTACACCTTC.

The V gene is TRBV2, the J gene TRBJ2-2; D gene ambiguous. The CDR3 is 12 amino acids. Germline V gives CDR1 SNHLY, CDR2 FYNNEI. V lost 5 bases to trimming and J lost 8 bases, with 9 bases between them. The CDR3 DNA follows: TGTGCCAGCAGTAAAACCGGGGGGGAGCTGTTTTTT. Protein product: CASSKTGGELFF.

This chain joins TRBV30 and TRBJ1-1; D remains unclear. Germline V gene data show CDR1 as GTSNPN and CDR2 as SVGIG (reference sequence). The CDR3 has 13 amino acids. Trimming shortened V by 1 base and J by 0 bases, and 6 bases separated the two germline ends. The CDR3 DNA is TGTGCCTGGAGTGCGGGGATGAACACTGAAGCTTTCTTT. It is translated as CAWSAGMNTEAFF. Drawing the rest from reference TRBV30 and TRBJ1-1, the complete variable domain is SQTIHQWPATLVQPVGSPLSLECTVEGTSNPNLYWYRQAAGRGLQLLFYSVGIGQISSEVPQNLSASRPQDRQFILSSKKLLLSDSGFYLCAWSAGMNTEAFFGQGTRLTVV.

The gene calls are TRBV12-3 or TRBV12-4 and TRBJ1-2; TRBD1 agrees at 7 bases. The V and J ends lost 6 bases and 4 bases, in that order; junction bases with no gene match: 5. The CDR3 totals 13 residues. The CDR3, as DNA: TGTGCCAGCAGCCCGACAGGGACCTATGGCTACACCTTC. Translated: CASSPTGTYGYTF.

The rearrangement links TRBV15 to TRBJ2-3, with D unresolved. The CDR3 is 13 amino acids. Germline CDR1 is LNHNV and CDR2 is YYDKDF (reference sequence). Deletions cut 0 bases from V and 8 bases from J, with 9 bases between. CDR3 bases: TGTGCCACCAGCAGAGATGTAGGAGCTACGCAGTATTTT. Protein: CATSRDVGATQYF.

This chain links TRBV30 with TRBJ1-1, with a possible D match to TRBD1 (5 bases). Germline V gene sequence: CDR1 GTSNPN, CDR2 SVGIG (reference sequence). The CDR3 has 12 residues. V was shortened by 3 bases and J by 5 bases, with 10 bases between the two germline ends. The CDR3 reads CAWSSGGTEAFF. The CDR3, as DNA: TGTGCCTGGAGCTCTGGGGGGACTGAAGCTTTCTTT.

V is TRBV4-1 and J is TRBJ1-6, with a weak D call TRBD1 (5 bases). V was pared by 5 bases and J by 0 bases, with 17 bases between. This CDR3 comprises 18 residues. The germline V gene encodes CDR1 MGHRA and CDR2 YSYEKL. This CDR3 is CASSFRPGMSSYNSPLHF. The CDR3 DNA follows: TGCGCCAGCAGCTTCAGACCAGGGATGAGCTCCTATAATTCACCCCTCCACTTT.

The V call is TRBV18, the J call TRBJ1-1; perhaps TRBD1 as D (6 bases). The CDR3 is made up of 16 amino acids. Per germline, CDR1 KGHSH and CDR2 LQKENI. The germline V and J ends were trimmed by 1 base and 2 bases, with 14 bases remaining between them. DNA for the CDR3: TGTGCCAGCTCACCACGCCTGGGGGCCCAAAACACTGAAGCTTTCTTT. Encoded protein: CASSPRLGAQNTEAFF.

The chain employs TRBV18 and TRBJ1-6; TRBD1 matches at 10 bases. The germline gives CDR1 KGHSH, CDR2 LQKENI. The CDR3 runs 13 residues. V was clipped by 6 bases and J by 10 bases; unmatched bases: 3. The CDR3 DNA reads TGTGCCAGCTCGGGGACAGGGGAATCACCCCTCCACTTT. Translating it yields CASSGTGESPLHF.

This clone has just one count. This chain links TRBV10-3 with TRBJ2-6; possible D gene TRBD2, 5 bases. The CDR3 consists of 16 residues. Germline CDR1 reads ENHRY; CDR2 reads SYGVKD. V lost 0 bases and J 2 bases, leaving 8 bases between the germline ends. CDR3: CAISESGDPGANVLTF. The CDR3 DNA sequence: TGTGCCATCAGTGAGTCCGGGGATCCTGGGGCCAACGTCCTGACTTTC.

The V gene is TRBV5-1, the J gene TRBJ2-3, with 9 nucleotides matching TRBD2. Germline values: CDR1 SGHRS, CDR2 YFSETQ. CDR3 length: 16 residues. The junction had 7 bases not matched to a gene; V was cut back by 3 bases and J by 2 bases. This CDR3 is CASSSSGTSHTDTQYF. Here the CDR3 DNA reads TGCGCCAGCAGCTCCTCCGGGACTAGCCACACAGATACGCAGTATTTT.

The rearrangement uses TRBV7-9 and TRBJ2-1; 7 bases match TRBD2. The CDR3 covers 15 residues. Germline loops: CDR1 SEHNR, CDR2 FQNEAQ (reference sequence). V dropped 5 bases and J dropped 5; count of bases not matched to a gene: 9. This CDR3 reads CASSVGGGENNEQFF. For the CDR3, the DNA is TGTGCCAGCAGCGTTGGGGGAGGGGAGAACAATGAGCAGTTCTTC.

The chain links TRBV2 to TRBJ1-3, with unresolved D. The germline V gene encodes CDR1 SNHLY and CDR2 FYNNEI. Deletions cut 3 bases from V and 4 bases from J, with 13 bases between. The CDR3 covers 15 residues. This CDR3 is CASSDLAGGGNTIYF. CDR3 sequence (DNA): TGTGCCAGCAGTGATCTGGCAGGCGGGGGAAACACCATATATTTT.

The chain is built from TRBV3-1 (or the pseudogene TRBV3-2) and TRBJ1-5, with D perhaps TRBD1 (6 bases). The germline V and J ends were trimmed by 0 bases and 7 bases, with 13 bases remaining between them. Germline CDR1 LGHDT, CDR2 YNNKEL (reference sequence). CDR3 length: 15 amino acids. The CDR3 nucleotides read TGTGCCAGCAGCCAAGAAGGGGGAGGGACCCAGCCCCAGCATTTT. Its translation is CASSQEGGGTQPQHF.

This clone has just one count. In DNA form, the CDR3 reads TGTGCCAGTAAGGGGACAGGGGGAGCGAGGGAAAAACTGTTTTTT. It is translated as CASKGTGGAREKLFF. The chain carries TRBV19 and TRBJ1-4; 11 bases match TRBD1. CDR3 size: 15 residues. Trimming cost V 7 bases and J 8 bases; bases outside gene matches: 9. Germline V gene lookup returns CDR1 LNHDA and CDR2 SQIVND (reference sequence).

The CDR3 bases are TGTGCCAGCAGCTCCTGGACTAGCGGGGGGCTGAACATTCAGTACTTC. This codes for CASSSWTSGGLNIQYF. The chain is built from TRBV7-2 and TRBJ2-4, with 14 bases matching TRBD2. Germline V gene lookup returns CDR1 SGHTA and CDR2 FQGNSA. This CDR3 region has 16 residues. V dropped 4 bases and J dropped 7; count of bases not matched to a gene: 6.